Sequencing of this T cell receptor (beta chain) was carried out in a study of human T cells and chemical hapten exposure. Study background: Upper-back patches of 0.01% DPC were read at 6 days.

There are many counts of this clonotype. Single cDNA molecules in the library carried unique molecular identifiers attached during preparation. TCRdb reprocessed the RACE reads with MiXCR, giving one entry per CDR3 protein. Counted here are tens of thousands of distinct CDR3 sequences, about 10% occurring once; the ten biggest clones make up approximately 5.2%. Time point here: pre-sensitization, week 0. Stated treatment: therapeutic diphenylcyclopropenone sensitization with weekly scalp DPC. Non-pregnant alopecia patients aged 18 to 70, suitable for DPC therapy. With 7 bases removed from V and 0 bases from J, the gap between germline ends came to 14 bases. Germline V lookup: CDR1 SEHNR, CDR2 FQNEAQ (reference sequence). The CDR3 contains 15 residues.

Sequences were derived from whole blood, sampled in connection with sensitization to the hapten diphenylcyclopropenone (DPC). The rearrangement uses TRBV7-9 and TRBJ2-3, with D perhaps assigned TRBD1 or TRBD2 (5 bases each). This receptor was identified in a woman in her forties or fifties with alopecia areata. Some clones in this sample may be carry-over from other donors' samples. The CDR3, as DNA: TGTGCCAGCACCCTAAGGGGACCTAGCACAGATACGCAGTATTTT. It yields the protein CASTLRGPSTDTQYF.